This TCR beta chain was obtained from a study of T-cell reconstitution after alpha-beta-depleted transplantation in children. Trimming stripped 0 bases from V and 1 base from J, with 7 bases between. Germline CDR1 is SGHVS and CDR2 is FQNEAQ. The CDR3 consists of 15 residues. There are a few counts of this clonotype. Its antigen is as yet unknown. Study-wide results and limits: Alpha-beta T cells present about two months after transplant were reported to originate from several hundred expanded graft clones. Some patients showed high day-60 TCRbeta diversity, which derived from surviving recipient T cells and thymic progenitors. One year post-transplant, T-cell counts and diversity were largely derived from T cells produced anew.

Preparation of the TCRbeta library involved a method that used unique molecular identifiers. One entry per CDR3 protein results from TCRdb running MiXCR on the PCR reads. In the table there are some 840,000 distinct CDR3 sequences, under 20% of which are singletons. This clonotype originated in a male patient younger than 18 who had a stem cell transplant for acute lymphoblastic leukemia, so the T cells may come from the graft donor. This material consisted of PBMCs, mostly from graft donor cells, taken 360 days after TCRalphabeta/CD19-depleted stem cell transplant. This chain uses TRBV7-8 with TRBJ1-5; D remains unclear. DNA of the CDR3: TGTGCCAGCAGCTTAGCCTGGTGGAGCAATCAGCCCCAGCATTTT. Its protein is CASSLAWWSNQPQHF.